This is a list of T cell receptor beta chains from one sample in a study of cytomegalovirus exposure and HLA in healthy donors. Libraries were prepared by immunoSEQ multiplex PCR; TCRdb keeps only in-frame clonotypes and omits some of them. The sample lists approximately 160,000 clones, roughly nine tenths occurring once. Specimen: PBMCs. The receptors derive from a young woman in good health and CMV-seropositive. Each CDR3 is given without its conserved first and last residue.

V	J	CDR3
TRBV10-3	TRBJ2-5	AISGGLAAEETQY
TRBV7-8	TRBJ1-5	ASSLKRGGRNQPQH
TRBV2	TRBJ2-4	ASSEPTLAKNIQY
TRBV5-1	TRBJ1-3	ASSVGVGGNTIY
TRBV19	TRBJ2-7	ATGQGIYEQY
TRBV11-2	TRBJ2-7	ASSFVLGEQY
TRBV7-3	TRBJ2-1	ASSRTSGSTEQF
TRBV2	TRBJ2-1	ASTRTGTTTYNEQF
TRBV19	TRBJ1-5	ASRVRGQPQH
TRBV19	TRBJ1-5	ASSVAHSNQPQH
TRBV2	TRBJ1-5	ASSERQPSNQPQH
TRBV9	TRBJ2-5	ASSGTGQETQY
TRBV5-1	TRBJ1-4	ASGPRGAGEKLF
TRBV30	TRBJ2-7	AWRLAGFPYEQY
TRBV5-1	TRBJ2-7	ASSWDQGSSYEQY
TRBV19	TRBJ1-1	ASSISRHEQPEAF